This T cell receptor (beta chain) was sequenced during a study of quantifying T cell responses using KT2 cells. Study information: Reverse transcription used primers in the TCR alpha and beta constant regions. Under optimum conditions, T4 ligation efficiency was estimated at more than 10%.

Study-wide results and caveats: Counts of KT2 alpha and beta sequences rose linearly with the number of KT2 cells added. Detection of KT2 sequences held at the lowest tested level, about one cell per 100,000 PBMC.

KT2, a clone with a known TCR, was spiked into unfractionated PBMC. Between the trimmed V and J ends, which lost 7 bases and 5 bases, there was a span of 12 bases. The CDR3 is 13 residues long. A word on this clonotype: Its antigen is not identified.

Each cDNA got a UMI-containing oligo ligated at its 3' end. The first PCR ran roughly 4 cycles with an equimolar RC1.1 and RC1.2 beta primer mix. TCRdb fed the UMI-ligation and nested PCR reads into MiXCR, producing one record per CDR3 protein. Found here are 25,000 to 35,000 distinct CDR3 sequences, over 9% of them singletons; the top ten hold around a tenth. The sequenced sample was PBMCs spiked with cells of the T cell clone KT2. The TCR was taken from a human donor. The chain employs TRBV12-3 or TRBV12-4 and TRBJ1-5; tentative D call: TRBD1 (6 bases). The CDR3 nucleotides read TGTGCCAGCAAAGGGGGGGTGGATCAGCCCCAGCATTTT. This encodes CASKGGVDQPQHF.